Here is one T cell receptor (beta chain) with its context. Its antigen remains unidentified. One base away there is no much larger clone; base qualities are not given. Measured from the cysteine to the phenylalanine, the CDR3 is 11 residues long. Just the 33-base CDR3 DNA is kept, in frame starting at base 1. V loses 11 bases of germline sequence and J loses 2 bases, and the interval between the two ends is 9 bases. The germline V gene provides CDR1 ENHRY and CDR2 SYGVKD. The sample's time point label, decoded: 45 days after influenza vaccine administration. Library preparation used RT-PCR. Sequencer: Illumina HiSeq 2500. TCRdb passed the public sequencing reads through fastp at Q25 and MiXCR, retaining productive beta sequences. Duplicate CDR3 protein sequences are folded into a single record with the most common DNA and genes. The sample table contains 150,000 to 200,000 distinct CDR3 sequences; only one count was recorded for roughly a tenth of them. The ten biggest clones cover around 12% of the sample.

These data originate in a study of response to subunit inactivated influenza vaccine (dated by TCRdb to the late 2010s). As for the study more broadly: Deep quantitative T cell receptor repertoire profiling was used in the study to track responses to a trivalent subunit inactivated influenza vaccine.

The study at large found these results: It was suggested by the authors that each seasonal influenza vaccination may recruit only a limited number of new T cells.

This TCR was recovered from a man aged 45-65 years who received an inactivated influenza vaccine. Donor details come from another sample of the same person, matched by shared clones. This material consisted of non-naive T cells sorted from PBMCs, taken 40 to 50 days after vaccination. The cell subset or site label of this sample denotes: memory T cell fraction. Recombination connected TRBV10-3 to TRBJ2-5, and possibly TRBD1, on 5 matching bases. CDR3 reads: CASGSQETQYF. The DNA reads as follows: TGTGCCTCAGGGTCTCAAGAGACCCAGTACTTC.